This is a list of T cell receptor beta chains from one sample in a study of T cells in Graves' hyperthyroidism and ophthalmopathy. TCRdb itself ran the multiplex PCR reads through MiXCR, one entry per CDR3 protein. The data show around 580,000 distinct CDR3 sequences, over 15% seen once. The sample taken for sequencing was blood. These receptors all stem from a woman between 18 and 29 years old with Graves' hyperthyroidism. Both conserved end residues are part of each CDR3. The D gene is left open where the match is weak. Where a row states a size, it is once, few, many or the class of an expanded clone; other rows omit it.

cdr3_aa: CASTTAEWSGVGGSPLHF; cdr3_nt: TGTGCCAGCACCACAGCCGAGTGGTCCGGGGTCGGTGGTTCACCCCTCCACTTT; d_call: NA; v_call: TRBV6-1; clone_size: few; cdr3_length: 18; j_call: TRBJ1-6
cdr3_aa: CAWSVWTGDETQYF; cdr3_nt: TGTGCCTGGAGTGTATGGACAGGGGACGAGACCCAGTACTTC; d_call: TRBD1; v_call: TRBV30; clone_size: many; cdr3_length: 14; j_call: TRBJ2-5
cdr3_aa: CASSSVDRAYTEAFF; cdr3_nt: TGTGCCAGCAGTTCCGTCGACAGGGCCTACACTGAAGCTTTCTTT; d_call: TRBD1; v_call: TRBV28; clone_size: many; cdr3_length: 15; j_call: TRBJ1-1
cdr3_aa: CAISESAGTGEEKLFF; cdr3_nt: TGTGCCATCAGTGAGTCGGCCGGGACAGGGGAGGAAAAACTGTTTTTT; d_call: TRBD1; v_call: TRBV10-3; clone_size: many; cdr3_length: 16; j_call: TRBJ1-4
cdr3_aa: CASSRSSGGADEQFF; cdr3_nt: TGTGCCAGTAGTAGGAGTAGCGGGGGGGCCGATGAGCAGTTCTTC; d_call: TRBD2; v_call: TRBV19; clone_size: few; cdr3_length: 15; j_call: TRBJ2-1
cdr3_aa: CASSFGSLPGTQYF; cdr3_nt: TGTGCCAGCAGTTTCGGCAGCCTCCCGGGGACCCAGTACTTC; d_call: NA; v_call: TRBV12-3/TRBV12-4; clone_size: many; cdr3_length: 14; j_call: TRBJ2-5
cdr3_aa: CASRTSSYNEQFF; cdr3_nt: TGCGCCAGCAGAACGAGCTCCTACAATGAGCAGTTCTTC; d_call: NA; v_call: TRBV5-1; clone_size: many; cdr3_length: 13; j_call: TRBJ2-1
cdr3_aa: CASSFVGKAPSSPGNTIYF; cdr3_nt: TGTGCCAGCAGTTTCGTCGGGAAGGCCCCCTCCAGCCCTGGAAACACCATATATTTT; d_call: NA; v_call: TRBV12-3/TRBV12-4; clone_size: NA; cdr3_length: 19; j_call: TRBJ1-3
cdr3_aa: CASKVEGATNEKLFF; cdr3_nt: TGTGCCAGCAAGGTGGAGGGGGCAACTAATGAAAAACTGTTTTTT; d_call: NA; v_call: TRBV2; clone_size: many; cdr3_length: 15; j_call: TRBJ1-4
cdr3_aa: CASSQGGNSYEQYF; cdr3_nt: TGTGCCAGCAGCCAAGGTGGGAACTCCTACGAGCAGTACTTC; d_call: NA; v_call: TRBV11-1; clone_size: many; cdr3_length: 14; j_call: TRBJ2-7
cdr3_aa: CASSDGNSGNTEAFF; cdr3_nt: TGTGCCAGCAGTGATGGGAACAGTGGGAACACTGAAGCTTTCTTT; d_call: NA; v_call: TRBV28; clone_size: many; cdr3_length: 15; j_call: TRBJ1-1
cdr3_aa: CASSPGHTYNEQFF; cdr3_nt: TGTGCCAGCAGCCCAGGGCACACCTACAATGAGCAGTTCTTC; d_call: NA; v_call: TRBV7-2; clone_size: many; cdr3_length: 14; j_call: TRBJ2-1
cdr3_aa: CSARVVGAGNTIYF; cdr3_nt: TGCAGTGCTAGAGTGGTAGGGGCAGGAAACACCATATATTTT; d_call: NA; v_call: TRBV20-1; clone_size: few; cdr3_length: 14; j_call: TRBJ1-3
cdr3_aa: CASAQGYEQYF; cdr3_nt: TGTGCCAGTGCACAAGGTTACGAGCAGTACTTC; d_call: NA; v_call: TRBV2; clone_size: many; cdr3_length: 11; j_call: TRBJ2-7
cdr3_aa: CASSSQRNSVREQYF; cdr3_nt: TGTGCCAGCAGCTCCCAAAGAAACAGTGTTCGCGAGCAGTACTTC; d_call: NA; v_call: TRBV27; clone_size: NA; cdr3_length: 15; j_call: TRBJ2-7
cdr3_aa: CASSVNGSPLHF; cdr3_nt: TGTGCCAGCAGTGTCAATGGATCACCCCTCCACTTT; d_call: NA; v_call: TRBV27; clone_size: few; cdr3_length: 12; j_call: TRBJ1-6
cdr3_aa: CSARVQGADYGYTF; cdr3_nt: TGCAGTGCTAGAGTACAGGGGGCGGACTATGGCTACACCTTC; d_call: TRBD1; v_call: TRBV20-1; clone_size: NA; cdr3_length: 14; j_call: TRBJ1-2
cdr3_aa: CASTSPVDSYNEQFF; cdr3_nt: TGTGCCAGCACATCCCCGGTGGATTCTTACAATGAGCAGTTCTTC; d_call: NA; v_call: TRBV5-8; clone_size: many; cdr3_length: 15; j_call: TRBJ2-1
cdr3_aa: CASSPVGRGATEAFF; cdr3_nt: TGTGCCAGCAGCCCGGTCGGTAGAGGCGCCACTGAAGCTTTCTTT; d_call: NA; v_call: TRBV7-9; clone_size: NA; cdr3_length: 15; j_call: TRBJ1-1
cdr3_aa: CASSPNLRGEAFF; cdr3_nt: TGTGCCAGCAGCCCCAATTTGAGGGGTGAAGCTTTCTTT; d_call: NA; v_call: TRBV7-8; clone_size: few; cdr3_length: 13; j_call: TRBJ1-1
cdr3_aa: CASSRFGTSGRDTQYF; cdr3_nt: TGTGCCAGCAGCCGCTTTGGGACTAGCGGGAGGGATACGCAGTATTTT; d_call: TRBD2; v_call: TRBV7-2; clone_size: NA; cdr3_length: 16; j_call: TRBJ2-3